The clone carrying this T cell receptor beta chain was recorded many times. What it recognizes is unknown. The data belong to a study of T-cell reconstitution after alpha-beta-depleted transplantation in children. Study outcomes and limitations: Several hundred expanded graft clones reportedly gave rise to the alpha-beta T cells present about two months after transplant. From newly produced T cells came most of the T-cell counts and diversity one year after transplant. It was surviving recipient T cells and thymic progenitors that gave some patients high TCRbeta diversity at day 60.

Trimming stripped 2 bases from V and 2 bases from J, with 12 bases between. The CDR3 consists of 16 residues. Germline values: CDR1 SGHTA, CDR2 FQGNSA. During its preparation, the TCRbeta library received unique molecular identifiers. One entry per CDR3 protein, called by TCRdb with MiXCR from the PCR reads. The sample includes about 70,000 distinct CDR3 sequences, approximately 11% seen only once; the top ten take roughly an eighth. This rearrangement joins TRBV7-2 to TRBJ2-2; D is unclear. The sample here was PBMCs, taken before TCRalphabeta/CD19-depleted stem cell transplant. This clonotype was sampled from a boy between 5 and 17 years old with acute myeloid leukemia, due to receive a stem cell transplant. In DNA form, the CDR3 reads TGTGCCAGCAGCTTAAGAGTGAAGGCTAACACCGGGGAGCTGTTTTTT. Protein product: CASSLRVKANTGELFF.